These T cell receptor beta chains were read from a single sample in a study of T cells in localized non-small cell lung cancer. TCRdb's copy holds only in-frame clones and misses some; the assay was immunoSEQ multiplex PCR. This sample carries around 35,000 clones, 85% to 95% of them seen once, and the ten largest clones take 7.9%. The input for sequencing was peripheral blood, taken before any cancer treatment. The receptors here all came from a female donor older than 55 with stage I lung adenocarcinoma. The CDR3 runs from the conserved cysteine through the conserved F or W. The order of the fields is clone size, D gene, V gene, CDR3 length, J gene, CDR3 protein, CDR3 DNA. A D gene is named only where the DNA matches it firmly. A row's size may be missing; if present it is once, few, many or a size class.

>NA|NA|TRBV30|16|TRBJ1-5
CAWSVRGGYSNQPQHF
TGTGCCTGGAGTGTACGGGGGGGGTATAGCAATCAGCCCCAGCATTTT
>NA|NA|TRBV20-1|9|TRBJ1-2
CSVGEGYTF
TGCAGTGTAGGGGAAGGCTACACCTTC
>NA|TRBD1|TRBV5-4|15|TRBJ1-2
CASSLGGTGGVGYTF
TGTGCCAGCAGCTTGGGGGGGACAGGGGGCGTCGGCTACACCTTC
>NA|NA|TRBV18|13|TRBJ1-5
CASSPSLNQPQHF
TGTGCCAGCTCACCTTCACTAAATCAGCCCCAGCATTTT
>NA|TRBD2|TRBV5-1|18|TRBJ2-1
CASSLLAGGFSAGNEQFF
TGCGCCAGCAGCTTACTAGCGGGAGGGTTCTCAGCGGGGAATGAGCAGTTCTTC
>NA|NA|TRBV18|15|TRBJ1-1
CASSPPYGGGTEAFF
TGTGCCAGCTCACCACCGTACGGGGGCGGCACTGAAGCTTTCTTT
>NA|NA|TRBV6-1|14|TRBJ2-1
CASSDLGSYNEQFF
TGTGCCAGCAGTGATCTGGGATCCTACAATGAGCAGTTCTTC
>NA|NA|TRBV6-6|12|TRBJ1-1
CASSYERGEAFF
TGTGCCAGCAGTTACGAAAGGGGTGAAGCTTTCTTT
>NA|TRBD1|TRBV19|15|TRBJ1-2
CASSIAGTANYGYTF
TGTGCCAGTAGTATAGCAGGGACAGCTAACTATGGCTACACCTTC
>NA|TRBD2|TRBV5-1|14|TRBJ2-1
CASSFAGAHNEQFF
TGCGCCAGCAGCTTCGCGGGAGCCCACAATGAGCAGTTCTTC
>NA|NA|TRBV5-6|14|TRBJ2-3
CASSFPESTDTQYF
TGTGCCAGCAGCTTCCCCGAGAGCACAGATACGCAGTATTTT
>NA|NA|TRBV6-6|13|TRBJ1-2
CASTTDGPYGYTF
TGTGCCAGCACCACCGACGGCCCCTATGGCTACACCTTC
>NA|NA|TRBV5-4|16|TRBJ1-3
CASSLGGSPERNTIYF
TGTGCCAGCAGCTTGGGTGGGTCTCCAGAGCGGAACACCATATATTTT
>NA|NA|TRBV28|15|TRBJ2-2
CASSSGGVMTGELFF
TGTGCCAGCAGTTCCGGGGGAGTGATGACCGGGGAGCTGTTTTTT
>NA|NA|TRBV9|16|TRBJ1-3
CASSVESSLSGNTIYF
TGTGCCAGCAGCGTAGAATCGAGTCTCTCTGGAAACACCATATATTTT
>NA|TRBD2|TRBV9|16|TRBJ2-1
CASSAVGAGAYNEQFF
TGTGCCAGCAGCGCCGTAGGGGCGGGAGCTTACAATGAGCAGTTCTTC
>NA|TRBD1|TRBV27|14|TRBJ1-4
CASSSQGAGGKLFF
TGTGCCAGCAGTTCTCAGGGGGCCGGTGGGAAACTGTTTTTT
>NA|NA|TRBV5-1|12|TRBJ2-3
CASSPEGEAQYF
TGCGCCAGCAGCCCGGAGGGAGAGGCGCAGTATTTT
>NA|NA|TRBV2|15|TRBJ2-2
CASSETGLNTGELFF
TGTGCCAGCAGTGAGACGGGACTTAACACCGGGGAGCTGTTTTTT
>NA|TRBD1|TRBV19|16|TRBJ1-5
CASSPRTGNSNQPQHF
TGTGCCAGTAGTCCCCGGACAGGGAATAGCAATCAGCCCCAGCATTTT
>once|TRBD2|TRBV4-3|17|TRBJ2-1
CASSQDFSSGSYNEQFF
TGCGCCAGCAGCCAAGACTTCTCTAGCGGGAGTTACAATGAGCAGTTCTTC
>NA|TRBD2|TRBV19|14|TRBJ2-3
CASSLSGTSDTQYF
TGTGCCAGTAGTCTTAGCGGGACCTCAGATACGCAGTATTTT
>NA|NA|TRBV18|13|TRBJ2-1
CASSPTGVNEQFF
TGTGCCAGCTCACCAACGGGAGTCAATGAGCAGTTCTTC
>NA|TRBD1|TRBV6-6|15|TRBJ2-1
CASSYPGQGYNEQFF
TGTGCCAGCAGTTACCCCGGACAGGGTTACAATGAGCAGTTCTTC
>few|NA|TRBV7-9|15|TRBJ2-3
CASSLGRGPGDTQYF
TGTGCCAGCAGCTTAGGCCGGGGGCCGGGGGATACGCAGTATTTT
>NA|NA|TRBV27|15|TRBJ1-1
CASSLSPPAYTEAFF
TGTGCCAGCAGTTTATCCCCCCCGGCCTACACTGAAGCTTTCTTT